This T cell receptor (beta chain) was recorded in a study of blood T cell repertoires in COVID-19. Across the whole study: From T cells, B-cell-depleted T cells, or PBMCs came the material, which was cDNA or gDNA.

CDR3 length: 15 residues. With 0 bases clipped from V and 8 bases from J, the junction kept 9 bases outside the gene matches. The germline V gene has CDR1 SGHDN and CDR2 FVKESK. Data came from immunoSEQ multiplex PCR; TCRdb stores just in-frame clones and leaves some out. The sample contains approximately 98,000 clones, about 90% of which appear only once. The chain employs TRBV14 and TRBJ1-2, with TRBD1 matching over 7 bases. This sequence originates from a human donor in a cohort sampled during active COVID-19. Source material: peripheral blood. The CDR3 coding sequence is TGTGCCAGCAGCCAAGAAACAGGGGCCCTAGGAGGCTACACCTTC. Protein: CASSQETGALGGYTF.